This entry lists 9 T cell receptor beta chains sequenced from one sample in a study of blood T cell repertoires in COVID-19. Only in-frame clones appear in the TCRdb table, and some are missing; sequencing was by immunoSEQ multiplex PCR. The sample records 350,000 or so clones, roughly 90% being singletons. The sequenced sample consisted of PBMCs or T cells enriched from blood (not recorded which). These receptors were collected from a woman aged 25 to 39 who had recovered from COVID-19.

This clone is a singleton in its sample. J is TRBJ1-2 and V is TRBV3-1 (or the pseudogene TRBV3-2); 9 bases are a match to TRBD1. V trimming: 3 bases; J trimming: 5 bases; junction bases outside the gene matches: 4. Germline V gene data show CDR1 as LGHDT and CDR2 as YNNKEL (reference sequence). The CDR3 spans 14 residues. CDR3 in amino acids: CASSHSDRGYGYTF. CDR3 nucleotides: TGTGCCAGCAGCCACTCGGACAGGGGTTATGGCTACACCTTC.

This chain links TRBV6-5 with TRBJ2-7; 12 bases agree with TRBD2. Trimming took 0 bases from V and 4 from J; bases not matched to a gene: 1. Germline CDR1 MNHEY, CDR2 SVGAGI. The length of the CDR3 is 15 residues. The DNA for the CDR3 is TGTGCCAGCAGTTACTCGACTAGCGGGGGTTACGAGCAGTACTTC. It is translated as CASSYSTSGGYEQYF.

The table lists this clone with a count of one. As DNA, the CDR3 is TGTGCCAGCAGCCCAGGGGGACCGATCTCCTATGGCTACACCTTC. Protein product: CASSPGGPISYGYTF. V gene TRBV7-9 combines with J gene TRBJ1-2; 7 nucleotides agree with TRBD1. CDR1 is SEHNR and CDR2 is FQNEAQ in the germline V gene (reference sequence). Trimming took 5 bases from V and 4 from J; bases not matched to a gene: 10. The CDR3 sequence is 15 residues long.

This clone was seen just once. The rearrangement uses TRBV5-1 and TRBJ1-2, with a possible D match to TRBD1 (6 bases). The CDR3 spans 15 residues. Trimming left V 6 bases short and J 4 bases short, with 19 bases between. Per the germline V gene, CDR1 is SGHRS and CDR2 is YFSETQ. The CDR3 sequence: CASKEATGVIYGYTF. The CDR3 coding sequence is TGCGCCAGCAAGGAGGCGACAGGAGTTATCTATGGCTACACCTTC.

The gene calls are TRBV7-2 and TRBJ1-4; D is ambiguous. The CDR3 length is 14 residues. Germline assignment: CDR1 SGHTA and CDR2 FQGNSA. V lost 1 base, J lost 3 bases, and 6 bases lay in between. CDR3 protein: CASSLERSNEKLFF. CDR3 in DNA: TGTGCCAGCAGCTTAGAGAGGTCTAATGAAAAACTGTTTTTT. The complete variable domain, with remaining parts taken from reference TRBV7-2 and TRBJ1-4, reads GAGVSQSPSNKVTEKGKDVELRCDPISGHTALYWYRQSLGQGLEFLIYFQGNSAPDKSGLPSDRFSAERTGGSVSTLTIQRTQQEDSAVYLCASSLERSNEKLFFGSGTQLSVL.

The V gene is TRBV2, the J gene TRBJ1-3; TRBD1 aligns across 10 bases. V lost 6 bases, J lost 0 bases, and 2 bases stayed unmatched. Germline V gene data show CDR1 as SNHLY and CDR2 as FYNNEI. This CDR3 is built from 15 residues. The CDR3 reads CASRGQGFSGNTIYF. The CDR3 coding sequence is TGTGCCAGCAGGGGACAGGGGTTCTCTGGAAACACCATATATTTT.

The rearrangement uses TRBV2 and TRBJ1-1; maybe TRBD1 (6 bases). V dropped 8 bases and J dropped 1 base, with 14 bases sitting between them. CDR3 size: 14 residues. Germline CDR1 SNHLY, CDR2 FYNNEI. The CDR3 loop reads CASGQQGQNTEAFF. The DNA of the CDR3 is TGTGCCAGCGGTCAACAGGGTCAGAACACTGAAGCTTTCTTT.

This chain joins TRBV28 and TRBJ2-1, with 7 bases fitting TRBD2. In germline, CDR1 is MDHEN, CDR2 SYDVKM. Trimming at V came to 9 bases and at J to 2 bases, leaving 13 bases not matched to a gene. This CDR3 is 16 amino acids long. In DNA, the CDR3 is TGTGCCAGTTTCTCTTCGGGGCTAGCGGCCTACAATGAGCAGTTCTTC. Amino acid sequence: CASFSSGLAAYNEQFF.

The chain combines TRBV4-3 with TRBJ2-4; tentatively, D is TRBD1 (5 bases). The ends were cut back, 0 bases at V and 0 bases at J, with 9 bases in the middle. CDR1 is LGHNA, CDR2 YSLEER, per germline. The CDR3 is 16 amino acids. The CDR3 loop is CASSQEGRGAKNIQYF. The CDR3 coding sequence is TGCGCCAGCAGCCAAGAGGGGCGCGGAGCCAAAAACATTCAGTACTTC.